Listed below are T cell receptor beta chains from one sample, sequenced in a study of Ad26.COV2.S vaccination and SARS-CoV-2 variants. Using immunoSEQ multiplex PCR, the repertoire was profiled, and TCRdb retains in-frame clones only, with some absent. The sample records around 320,000 clones, about 86% being singletons. Sequencing used peripheral blood, obtained in a trial of Ad26.COV2.S vaccine versus placebo. The receptors stem from a person aged 18-60 years who received the Ad26.COV2.S COVID-19 vaccine or a placebo. Both conserved end residues are part of each CDR3. Fields, in order: J gene, D gene, clone size, V gene, CDR3 DNA, CDR3 protein. The D gene is left open where the match is weak. Size values are once, few and many counts, or a class for expanded clones, and some rows have none.

>TRBJ1-5|TRBD1|-|TRBV6-6
TGTGCCAGCAATGGACAGGGGACAAATCAGCCCCAGCATTTT
CASNGQGTNQPQHF
>TRBJ1-4|-|-|TRBV5-1
TGCGCCAGCAGCTTGGATGGGGGCATGGAAAAACTGTTTTTT
CASSLDGGMEKLFF
>TRBJ1-5|-|many|TRBV6-5
TGTGCCAGCAGCCCCGGTGGCAGCATGGGACAGCCCCAGCATTTT
CASSPGGSMGQPQHF
>TRBJ1-5|-|-|TRBV19
TGTGCCACAGAACAGGGAGGGCCCCAGCATTTT
CATEQGGPQHF
>TRBJ1-2|-|-|TRBV3-1/TRBV3-2
TGTGCCAGCAGCCAAGATAATGGAGGACGGGATGGCTACACCTTC
CASSQDNGGRDGYTF
>TRBJ2-3|-|-|TRBV6-1
TGTGCCAGCAGTGAAGAGGGGACGCAGTATTTT
CASSEEGTQYF
>TRBJ1-1|-|-|TRBV5-4
TGTGCCAGCAGCCTGGGACTCCCTGAAGCTTTCTTT
CASSLGLPEAFF
>TRBJ1-5|-|-|TRBV19
TGTGCCAGTACCCCAATTAGTAGCAATCAGCCCCAGCATTTT
CASTPISSNQPQHF
>TRBJ2-1|-|-|TRBV6-5
TGTGCCAGCAGTTACGACAGCAGGAGCTCCTACAATGAGCAGTTCTTC
CASSYDSRSSYNEQFF
>TRBJ2-7|TRBD1|-|TRBV2
TGTGCCAGCAATCCTAGGACAGGGTACGTCGAGCAGTACTTC
CASNPRTGYVEQYF
>TRBJ1-6|-|-|TRBV19
TGTGCCAGTAGTGCGTCGAGAAACCATTATAATTCACCCCTCCACTTT
CASSASRNHYNSPLHF